These 15 T cell receptor beta chains were all obtained from the same sample, sequenced in a study of blood T cell repertoires in COVID-19. The repertoire was sequenced with immunoSEQ multiplex PCR; TCRdb's copy has only in-frame clones and lacks some. The sample records some 200,000 clones, less than 85% being singletons. The sequencing input was peripheral blood. Receptors were obtained from a woman aged 80 or older with COVID-19, enrolled during active disease.

The chain recombines TRBV9 with TRBJ2-3; no firm D call. V lost 3 bases to trimming and J lost 7 bases, with 9 bases between them. This CDR3 comprises 12 residues. The germline V gene encodes CDR1 SGDLS and CDR2 YYNGEE. CDR3 residues: CASSASSNTQYF. CDR3 sequence (DNA): TGTGCCAGCAGCGCCAGTTCAAATACGCAGTATTTT.

The rearrangement links TRBV18 to TRBJ1-4; D call uncertain. This CDR3 region has 13 residues. Germline lookup yields CDR1 KGHSH and CDR2 LQKENI. The V gene lost 6 bases and the J gene lost 6 bases, with 11 bases spanning the gap. The CDR3 coding sequence is TGTGCCAGCTCGCCGGCGGTAGATGAAAAACTGTTTTTT. Its protein is CASSPAVDEKLFF.

V is TRBV24-1 and J is TRBJ1-1, with D unclear. Trimming pared 2 bases from V and 0 bases from J, leaving 3 bases between. Looked up from germline, CDR1 is KGHDR and CDR2 is SFDVKD. This CDR3 comprises 13 residues. CDR3 sequence reads: CATSDSLNTEAFF. CDR3 bases: TGTGCCACCAGTGATTCTTTGAACACTGAAGCTTTCTTT.

V is TRBV9 and J is TRBJ2-7; D may be TRBD2 (6 bases). Germline V gene lookup returns CDR1 SGDLS and CDR2 YYNGEE. Deletions cut 4 bases from V and 5 bases from J, with 19 bases between. The CDR3 contains 15 residues. CDR3 amino acids: CASSPRGTSRHEQYF. CDR3 bases: TGTGCCAGCAGCCCCCGAGGAACTAGCCGTCACGAGCAGTACTTC.

The chain's CDR3 is CASSRAGTVNNEQFF. Written as DNA, the CDR3 is TGTGCCAGTAGCCGCGCCGGGACAGTCAACAATGAGCAGTTCTTC. The chain joins TRBV19 to TRBJ2-1, with 7 nucleotides matching TRBD1. The CDR3 is 15 amino acids. CDR1 is LNHDA, CDR2 SQIVND, per germline (reference sequence). Germline trimming cut 6 bases from V and 5 bases from J; bases unmatched to any gene: 10.

The sample holds one count of this clone. V is TRBV7-2 and J is TRBJ2-2; 8 bases map to TRBD1. The CDR3 length is 17 residues. Germline values: CDR1 SGHTA, CDR2 FQGNSA. With 5 bases clipped from V and 4 bases from J, the junction kept 12 bases outside the gene matches. The CDR3 nucleotides read TGTGCCAGCAGCCCCACTCTGGACAGGGTGAGCACCGGGGAGCTGTTTTTT. This codes for CASSPTLDRVSTGELFF.

The CDR3 nucleotides read TGTGCCAGCAGTAGGGAACAGGGCTCCTACGAGCAGTACTTC. Protein product: CASSREQGSYEQYF. This chain joins TRBV2 and TRBJ2-7, with D possibly matching TRBD1 (6 bases). The CDR3 totals 14 residues. The germline CDR1 and CDR2 sequences are SNHLY and FYNNEI. V shed 5 bases and J shed 0 bases, with 11 bases lying between them. Combining the CDR3 with reference TRBV2 and TRBJ2-7 gives the whole variable domain EPEVTQTPSHQVTQMGQEVILRCVPISNHLYFYWYRQILGQKVEFLVSFYNNEISEKSEIFDDQFSVERPDGSNFTLKIRSTKLEDSAMYFCASSREQGSYEQYFGPGTRLTVT.

This clone was seen only once. The chain recombines TRBV7-9 with TRBJ1-2; no definite D call. CDR1 and CDR2 (germline): SEHNR, FQNEAQ (reference sequence). The CDR3 is made up of 13 amino acids. The ends were cut back, 7 bases at V and 4 bases at J, with 13 bases in the middle. The CDR3 here is CASTMGGIYGYTF. The CDR3 DNA is TGTGCCAGCACCATGGGAGGGATCTATGGCTACACCTTC.

The chain joins TRBV15 to TRBJ1-4; D is unresolved. Per the germline V gene, CDR1 is LNHNV and CDR2 is YYDKDF (reference sequence). Trimming shortened V by 1 base and J by 0 bases, and 6 bases separated the two germline ends. The CDR3 loop spans 15 amino acids. For the CDR3, the DNA is TGTGCCACCAGCAGAGTGTCCGCAACTAATGAAAAACTGTTTTTT. It translates to CATSRVSATNEKLFF.

The chain links TRBV19 to TRBJ2-3; D perhaps matches TRBD2 (5 bases). Germline-derived CDR1 and CDR2 are LNHDA and SQIVND (reference sequence). CDR3 size: 14 residues. V dropped 2 bases and J dropped 2 bases, with 8 bases sitting between them. CDR3 sequence: CASSIRDVTDTQYF. CDR3 sequence (DNA): TGTGCCAGTAGTATACGGGATGTCACAGATACGCAGTATTTT.

The V and J genes are TRBV9 and TRBJ1-3; a possible D gene is TRBD1 (5 bases). Trimming left V 0 bases short and J 0 bases short, with 10 bases between. The germline CDR1 and CDR2 sequences are SGDLS and YYNGEE. There are 16 residues in the CDR3. Written as DNA, the CDR3 is TGTGCCAGCAGCGTAGTCGGGGGTTCCTCTGGAAACACCATATATTTT. Protein: CASSVVGGSSGNTIYF.

J is TRBJ1-2 and V is TRBV19; 7 bases map to TRBD1. Germline V gives CDR1 LNHDA, CDR2 SQIVND (reference sequence). The CDR3 totals 14 residues. V lost 0 bases to trimming and J lost 3 bases; unmatched junction nucleotides: 1. The CDR3 spells CASSIDGTDYGYTF. In DNA, the CDR3 is TGTGCCAGTAGTATAGATGGGACAGACTATGGCTACACCTTC. The whole variable domain, remainder taken from reference TRBV19 and TRBJ1-2, is DGGITQSPKYLFRKEGQNVTLSCEQNLNHDAMYWYRQDPGQGLRLIYYSQIVNDFQKGDIAEGYSVSREKKESFPLTVTSAQKNPTAFYLCASSIDGTDYGYTFGSGTRLTVV.

J is TRBJ1-4 and V is TRBV5-6, with no clear D. Trimming pared 2 bases from V and 7 bases from J, leaving 15 bases between. CDR3 length: 15 residues. Germline V gives CDR1 SGHDT, CDR2 YYEEEE. The CDR3 nucleotides read TGTGCCAGCAGCTTTAATCAAGCGGACGGTGAAAAACTGTTTTTT. Protein: CASSFNQADGEKLFF.

V is TRBV25-1 and J is TRBJ1-1, with a tentative D call TRBD1 (6 bases). The CDR3 totals 14 residues. Trimming shortened V by 8 bases and J by 5 bases, and 18 bases separated the two germline ends. Germline CDR1 is MGHDK and CDR2 is SYGVNS. Here the CDR3 DNA reads TGTGCCAGCGGCCGGACAGATTTGGGGACTGAAGCTTTCTTT. This gives the protein CASGRTDLGTEAFF.

The chain has TRBV5-1 and TRBJ2-1; 11 positions agree with TRBD2. The CDR3 is made up of 15 amino acids. Germline CDR1 and CDR2: SGHRS and YFSETQ. The J segment lost 5 bases and the V segment lost 5 bases, leaving 6 bases of the junction unmatched. The CDR3 DNA follows: TGCGCCAGCAGTACCGGGACTAGCGGCGACAATGAGCAGTTCTTC. Translating gives CASSTGTSGDNEQFF.